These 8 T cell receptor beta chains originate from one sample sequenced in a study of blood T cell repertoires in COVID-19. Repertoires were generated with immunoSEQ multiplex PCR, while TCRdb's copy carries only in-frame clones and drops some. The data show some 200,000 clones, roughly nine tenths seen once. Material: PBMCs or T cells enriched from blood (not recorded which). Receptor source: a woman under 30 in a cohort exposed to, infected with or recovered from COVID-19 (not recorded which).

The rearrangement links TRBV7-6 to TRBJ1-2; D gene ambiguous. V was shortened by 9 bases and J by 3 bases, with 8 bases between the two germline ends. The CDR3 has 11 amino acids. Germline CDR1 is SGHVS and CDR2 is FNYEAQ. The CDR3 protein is CASTRDYGYTF. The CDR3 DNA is TGTGCCAGTACTAGGGACTATGGCTACACCTTC. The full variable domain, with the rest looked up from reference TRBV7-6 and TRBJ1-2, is GAGVSQSPRYKVTKRGQDVALRCDPISGHVSLYWYRQALGQGPEFLTYFNYEAQQDKSGLPNDRFSAERPEGSISTLTIQRTEQRDSAMYRCASTRDYGYTFGSGTRLTVV.

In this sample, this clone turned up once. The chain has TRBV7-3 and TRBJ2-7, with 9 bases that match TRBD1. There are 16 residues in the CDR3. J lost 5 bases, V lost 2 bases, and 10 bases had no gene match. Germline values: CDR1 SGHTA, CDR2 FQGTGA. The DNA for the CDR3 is TGTGCCAGCAGCTTAGGGACAGGGAGTTACGAGCACGAGCAGTACTTC. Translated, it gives CASSLGTGSYEHEQYF.

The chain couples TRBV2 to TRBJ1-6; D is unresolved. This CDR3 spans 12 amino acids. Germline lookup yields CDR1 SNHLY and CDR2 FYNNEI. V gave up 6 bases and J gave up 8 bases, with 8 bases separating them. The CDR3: CASSTRDSPLHF. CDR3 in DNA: TGTGCCAGCAGCACGAGGGATTCACCCCTCCACTTT.

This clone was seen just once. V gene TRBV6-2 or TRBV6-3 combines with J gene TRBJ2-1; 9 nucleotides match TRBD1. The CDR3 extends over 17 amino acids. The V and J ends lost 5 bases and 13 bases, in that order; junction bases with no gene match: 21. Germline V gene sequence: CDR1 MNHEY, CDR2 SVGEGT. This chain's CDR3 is CASSKGLNGEQGAFQFF. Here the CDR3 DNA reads TGTGCCAGCAGTAAGGGATTAAATGGTGAACAGGGGGCATTTCAGTTCTTC.

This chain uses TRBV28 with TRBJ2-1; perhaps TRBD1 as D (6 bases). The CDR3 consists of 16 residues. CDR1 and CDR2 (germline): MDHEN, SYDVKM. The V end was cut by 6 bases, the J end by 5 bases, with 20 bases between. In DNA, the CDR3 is TGTGCCAGCAGCTCCCCCTCGGGACACGGTAACAATGAGCAGTTCTTC. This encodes CASSSPSGHGNNEQFF.

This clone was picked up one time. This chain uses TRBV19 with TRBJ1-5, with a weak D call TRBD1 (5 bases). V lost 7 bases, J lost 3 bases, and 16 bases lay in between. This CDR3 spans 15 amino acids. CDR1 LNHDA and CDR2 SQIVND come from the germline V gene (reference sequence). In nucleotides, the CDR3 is TGTGCCAGTATTCCAGGGCATCCCCTCAATCAGCCCCAGCATTTT. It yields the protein CASIPGHPLNQPQHF.

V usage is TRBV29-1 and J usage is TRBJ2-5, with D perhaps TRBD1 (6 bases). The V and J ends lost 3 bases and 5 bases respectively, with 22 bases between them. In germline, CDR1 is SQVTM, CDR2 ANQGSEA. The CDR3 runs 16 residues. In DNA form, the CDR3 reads TGCAGCGTTGAGGGGGACATAGGATTCGAGGGGGAGACCCAGTACTTC. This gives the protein CSVEGDIGFEGETQYF.

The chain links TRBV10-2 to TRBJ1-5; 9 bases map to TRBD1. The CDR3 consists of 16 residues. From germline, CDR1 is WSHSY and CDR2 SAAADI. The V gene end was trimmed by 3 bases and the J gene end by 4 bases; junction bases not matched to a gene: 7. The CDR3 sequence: CASSEEGQGRNQPQHF. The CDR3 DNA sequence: TGCGCCAGCAGTGAAGAGGGACAGGGAAGGAATCAGCCCCAGCATTTT.